The 25 T cell receptor beta chains below all came from one sample that was sequenced in a study of T-cell reconstitution after alpha-beta-depleted transplantation in children. Unique molecular identifiers featured in how the TCRbeta library was prepared. TCRdb independently ran MiXCR on the PCR reads; one entry per CDR3 protein. The table lists around 960,000 distinct CDR3 sequences, around 30% of them singletons. Here the sequenced sample was PBMCs, mostly from graft donor cells, taken 360 days after TCRalphabeta/CD19-depleted stem cell transplant. The receptor set was obtained from a boy in the first two years of life who had a stem cell transplant for SCID, so the T cells may come from the graft donor.

This clonotype was seen more than once but under ten times. This chain links TRBV6-5 with TRBJ2-5, with TRBD1 matching 7 bases. This CDR3 region has 18 residues. CDR1 MNHEY and CDR2 SVGAGI come from the germline V gene. V was pared by 4 bases and J by 5 bases, with 19 bases of the junction left unmatched. The DNA of the CDR3 is TGTGCCAGCAGTTCGGGAAGGACAGGCCTTTTTGACTGGGAGACCCAGTACTTC. Translated: CASSSGRTGLFDWETQYF.

The V gene is TRBV5-1, the J gene TRBJ1-1, with TRBD1 identical over 10 bases. Germline trimming cut 1 base from V and 7 bases from J; bases unmatched to any gene: 7. This CDR3 is built from 15 residues. Germline CDR1 SGHRS, CDR2 YFSETQ. The CDR3 region is CASSLRDRGMVEAFF. In DNA form, the CDR3 reads TGCGCCAGCAGCTTGCGGGACAGGGGAATGGTTGAAGCTTTCTTT.

There are a few counts of this clonotype. This sequence joins TRBV7-2 and TRBJ1-1; the match to TRBD1 covers 8 bases. Germline V gene lookup returns CDR1 SGHTA and CDR2 FQGNSA. CDR3 length: 16 amino acids. The J segment lost 2 bases and the V segment lost 4 bases, leaving 9 bases of the junction unmatched. CDR3: CASSYSRTGPNTEAFF. CDR3 nucleotide sequence: TGTGCCAGCAGCTACTCACGGACAGGGCCAAACACTGAAGCTTTCTTT.

This chain uses TRBV3-1 with TRBJ2-1, with 7 nucleotides matching TRBD2. The CDR3 is made up of 17 amino acids. Germline V gene data show CDR1 as LGHDT and CDR2 as YNNKEL (reference sequence). J was trimmed by 2 bases and V by 4 bases; bases with no gene match: 11. The CDR3 protein is CASSPHAGGVPYNEQFF. CDR3 nucleotides: TGTGCCAGCAGCCCCCACGCTGGGGGGGTCCCCTACAATGAGCAGTTCTTC.

In this sample, this clonotype turned up many times. The rearrangement joins TRBV18 to TRBJ2-1; possible D gene TRBD2, 6 bases. V was pared by 8 bases and J by 7 bases, with 18 bases between. This CDR3 contains 14 residues. Per the germline V gene, CDR1 is KGHSH and CDR2 is LQKENI. As DNA, the CDR3 is TGTGCCAGCAGCCCTAGAACTGGAGGGAATGAGCAGTTCTTC. Its protein is CASSPRTGGNEQFF. Full variable domain (outside the CDR3, taken from reference TRBV18 and TRBJ2-1): NAGVMQNPRHLVRRRGQEARLRCSPMKGHSHVYWYRQLPEEGLKFMVYLQKENIIDESGMPKERFSAEFPKEGPSILRIQQVVRGDSAAYFCASSPRTGGNEQFFGPGTRLTVL.

The V gene is TRBV5-1, the J gene TRBJ1-2; tentative D call: TRBD1 (5 bases). The CDR3 has 14 residues. Trimming cost V 0 bases and J 4 bases, with 10 bases left between them. CDR1 and CDR2 (germline): SGHRS, YFSETQ. The CDR3 reads CASSLGYRSYGYTF. The CDR3 bases are TGCGCCAGCAGCTTGGGTTACAGGAGCTATGGCTACACCTTC.

This clonotype has more than one count but fewer than ten. The CDR3 loop is CASSQDFRYEQFF. The CDR3 nucleotides read TGCGCCAGCAGCCAAGATTTTAGGTATGAGCAGTTCTTC. J is TRBJ2-1 and V is TRBV4-1, with D uncertain. Per germline, CDR1 MGHRA and CDR2 YSYEKL. The CDR3 consists of 13 residues. The ends were cut back, 0 bases at V and 8 bases at J, with 8 bases in the middle.

For the CDR3, the DNA is TGTGCCAGCACCCTCGTCCGGGGGGGCTCCTACAATGAGCAGTTCTTC. It encodes CASTLVRGGSYNEQFF. V gene TRBV12-3 or TRBV12-4 combines with J gene TRBJ2-1; 8 bases line up with TRBD2. The J segment lost 0 bases and the V segment lost 7 bases, leaving 8 bases of the junction unmatched. This CDR3 comprises 16 residues.

The chain combines TRBV7-8 with TRBJ2-2, with 13 bases identical to TRBD2. CDR1 and CDR2 from the germline V gene are SGHVS and FQNEAQ. J gave up 5 bases and V 2 bases, and 8 bases lay outside the gene matches. CDR3 length equals 18 residues. The CDR3 reads CASSLPRLAGGATGELFF. The CDR3 coding sequence is TGTGCCAGCAGCTTACCTAGACTAGCGGGGGGAGCTACCGGGGAGCTGTTTTTT. Full variable domain (missing parts from reference TRBV7-8 and TRBJ2-2): GAGVSQSPRYKVAKRGQDVALRCDPISGHVSLFWYQQALGQGPEFLTYFQNEAQLDKSGLPSDRFFAERPEGSVSTLKIQRTQQEDSAVYLCASSLPRLAGGATGELFFGEGSRLTVL.

Only a few counts were recorded for this clonotype. V and J are TRBV27 and TRBJ2-1, with TRBD1 matching 9 bases. CDR3 size: 17 residues. Germline assignment: CDR1 MNHEY and CDR2 SMNVEV (reference sequence). The trim removed 5 bases at V and 4 bases at J, leaving 12 bases unmatched. The CDR3 nucleotides are TGTGCCAGCAGTCCCACAGAAACGGGACAGGGTTACAATGAGCAGTTCTTC. Translated, it gives CASSPTETGQGYNEQFF.

In its sample, this clonotype was seen a few times. The chain uses TRBV10-2 and TRBJ2-1, with unresolved D. Trimming stripped 6 bases from V and 12 bases from J, with 24 bases between. This CDR3 comprises 15 residues. The V gene's germline CDR1 is WSHSY and CDR2 SAAADI. The CDR3 DNA follows: TGCGCCAGCAGAGGTTATAGGATCCACCGACACAGGCAGTTCTTC. Translating it yields CASRGYRIHRHRQFF.

The chain has TRBV24-1 and TRBJ2-6, with D unresolved. The germline V gene has CDR1 KGHDR and CDR2 SFDVKD. The CDR3 is 15 amino acids. The V gene lost 1 base and the J gene lost 2 bases, with 5 bases spanning the gap. The chain's CDR3 is CATSDFRAGANVLTF. Here the CDR3 DNA reads TGTGCCACCAGTGATTTTCGTGCTGGGGCCAACGTCCTGACTTTC.

The V call is TRBV4-1, the J call TRBJ1-5; TRBD1 is a possible D gene (6 bases). Trimming took 0 bases from V and 6 from J, leaving 12 bases between them. CDR1 is MGHRA, CDR2 YSYEKL, per germline. The length of the CDR3 is 15 residues. The CDR3 protein is CASSQDGTFAQPQHF. CDR3 DNA sequence: TGCGCCAGCAGCCAAGATGGGACATTCGCTCAGCCCCAGCATTTT.

This clonotype turned up a few times. This chain links TRBV20-1 with TRBJ1-2; D gene unclear. The CDR3 runs to 12 residues. Germline assignment: CDR1 DFQATT and CDR2 SNEGSKA (reference sequence). Trimming pared 5 bases from V and 8 bases from J, leaving 15 bases between. The CDR3 loop reads CSALSPGRGYTF. DNA for the CDR3: TGCAGTGCTCTCTCTCCGGGTCGGGGCTACACCTTC.

The V call is TRBV19, the J call TRBJ2-1, with D uncertain. The CDR3 length is 14 residues. V shed 3 bases and J shed 5 bases, with 11 bases lying between them. The V gene's germline CDR1 is LNHDA and CDR2 SQIVND (reference sequence). CDR3 nucleotides: TGTGCCAGTAGTATTGGCTTTGGGGACAATGAGCAGTTCTTC. As protein: CASSIGFGDNEQFF.

On this clonotype: The junction and the germline gene differ at one end; a read error may be behind it. The chain is built from TRBV7-9 and TRBJ2-7, with unresolved D. The length of the CDR3 is 11 residues. The germline gives CDR1 SEHNR, CDR2 FQNEAQ (reference sequence). The CDR3 loop reads CASSFGPHVNF. CDR3 DNA sequence: TGTGCCAGCAGCTTCGGACCGCACGTCAACTTC. Full variable domain (outside the CDR3, taken from reference TRBV7-9 and TRBJ2-7): DTGVSQNPRHKITKRGQNVTFRCDPISEHNRLYWYRQTLGQGPEFLTYFQNEAQLEKSRLLSDRFSAERPKGSFSTLEIQRTEQGDSAMYLCASSFGPHVNFGPGTRLTVT.

V is TRBV27 and J is TRBJ2-3; 7 positions match TRBD1. V shed 8 bases, J shed 0 bases, and the junction held 8 bases outside the gene matches. This CDR3 region has 15 residues. Germline CDR1 is MNHEY and CDR2 is SMNVEV (reference sequence). As DNA, the CDR3 is TGTGCCAGCGGTAAGACAGGGCTAAGCACAGATACGCAGTATTTT. It specifies CASGKTGLSTDTQYF.

This clonotype was seen a single time. This chain links TRBV20-1 with TRBJ1-5; 9 bases map to TRBD1. The V and J ends lost 0 bases and 4 bases, in that order; junction bases with no gene match: 16. Looked up from germline, CDR1 is DFQATT and CDR2 is SNEGSKA (reference sequence). The CDR3 is 19 residues long. This CDR3 is CSARETGTGILSGNQPQHF. In nucleotides, the CDR3 is TGCAGTGCTAGAGAAACCGGGACAGGGATTTTATCGGGAAATCAGCCCCAGCATTTT.

This chain joins TRBV9 and TRBJ1-5; D gene uncertain. There are 15 residues in the CDR3. Trimming removed 0 bases from V and 1 base from J, with 8 bases in between. CDR1 is SGDLS and CDR2 is YYNGEE in the germline V gene. CDR3 sequence reads: CASSVGELSNQPQHF. The DNA of the CDR3 is TGTGCCAGCAGCGTAGGGGAACTGAGCAATCAGCCCCAGCATTTT.

This clonotype was observed a few times. V gene TRBV7-9 combines with J gene TRBJ1-1, with D possibly matching TRBD1 (5 bases). CDR3 length: 15 amino acids. V was cut by 4 bases and J by 7 bases, with 19 bases left in between. CDR1 is SEHNR and CDR2 is FQNEAQ in the germline V gene (reference sequence). The CDR3 protein is CASSSSTTGEDEAFF. CDR3 DNA: TGTGCCAGCAGCTCCTCGACAACGGGGGAGGATGAAGCTTTCTTT. Full variable domain (outside the CDR3, taken from reference TRBV7-9 and TRBJ1-1): DTGVSQNPRHKITKRGQNVTFRCDPISEHNRLYWYRQTLGQGPEFLTYFQNEAQLEKSRLLSDRFSAERPKGSFSTLEIQRTEQGDSAMYLCASSSSTTGEDEAFFGQGTRLTVV.

The chain is built from TRBV4-3 and TRBJ2-3, with TRBD1 matching 7 bases. The germline V gene has CDR1 LGHNA and CDR2 YSLEER. This CDR3 contains 15 residues. V trimming: 1 base; J trimming: 6 bases; junction bases outside the gene matches: 7. CDR3: CASSQGTTGVDTQYF. The CDR3 DNA sequence: TGCGCCAGCAGCCAAGGAACTACAGGGGTGGATACGCAGTATTTT.

This clonotype was detected ten times or more. The chain employs TRBV29-1 and TRBJ2-1; the D is unclear. The CDR3 is 13 amino acids. Germline V gene data show CDR1 as SQVTM and CDR2 as ANQGSEA. V was clipped by 4 bases and J by 7 bases, with 14 bases between them. DNA for the CDR3: TGCAGCGTTGGTGAGCGATTGCGAAATGAGCAGTTCTTC. It specifies CSVGERLRNEQFF.

The rearrangement joins TRBV6-2 or TRBV6-3 to TRBJ2-7; D is undetermined. The ends were cut back, 6 bases at V and 3 bases at J, with 18 bases in the middle. Germline V gene data show CDR1 as MNHEY and CDR2 as SVGEGT. The CDR3 runs 15 residues. The CDR3 loop is CASSRIVHRVYEQYF. In DNA form, the CDR3 reads TGTGCCAGCAGCCGCATAGTTCACCGGGTCTACGAGCAGTACTTC.

This rearrangement joins TRBV5-1 to TRBJ2-5; D may match TRBD1 or TRBD2 (5 bases each). The V gene's germline CDR1 is SGHRS and CDR2 YFSETQ. The CDR3 loop spans 15 amino acids. With 4 bases removed from V and 1 base from J, the gap between germline ends came to 14 bases. CDR3: CASSRTSGTQETQYF. In DNA form, the CDR3 reads TGCGCCAGCAGCAGGACTTCCGGGACCCAAGAGACCCAGTACTTC. Supplemented by reference TRBV5-1 and TRBJ2-5, the full variable domain reads KAGVTQTPRYLIKTRGQQVTLSCSPISGHRSVSWYQQTPGQGLQFLFEYFSETQRNKGNFPGRFSGRQFSNSRSEMNVSTLELGDSALYLCASSRTSGTQETQYFGPGTRLLVL.

The V and J genes are TRBV28 and TRBJ2-3; weak D call: TRBD1 (5 bases). Germline-derived CDR1 and CDR2 are MDHEN and SYDVKM. V was clipped by 5 bases and J by 4 bases, with 16 bases between them. The CDR3 runs to 15 residues. Here the CDR3 reads CASSGVFRGPDTQYF. CDR3 in DNA: TGTGCCAGCAGTGGTGTATTTAGGGGCCCAGATACGCAGTATTTT.